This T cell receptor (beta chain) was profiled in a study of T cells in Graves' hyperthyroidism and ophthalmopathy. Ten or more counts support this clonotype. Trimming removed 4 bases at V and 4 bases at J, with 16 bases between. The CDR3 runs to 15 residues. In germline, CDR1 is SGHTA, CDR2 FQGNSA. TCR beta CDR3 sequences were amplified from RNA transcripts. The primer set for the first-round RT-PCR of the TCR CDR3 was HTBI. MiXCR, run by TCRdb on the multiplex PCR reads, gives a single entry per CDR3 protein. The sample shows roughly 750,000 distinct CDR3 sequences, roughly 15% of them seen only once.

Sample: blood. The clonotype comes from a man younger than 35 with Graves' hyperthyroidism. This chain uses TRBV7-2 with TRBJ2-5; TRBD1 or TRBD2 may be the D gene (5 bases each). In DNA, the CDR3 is TGTGCCAGCAGCTCTAACGGCCGGGGCATAGAGACCCAGTACTTC. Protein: CASSSNGRGIETQYF.